This T cell receptor (beta chain) was captured by sequencing in a study of shared clonotypes between healthy human individuals. Study-level background: The cohort comprised a couple of women and a few men. Their ages spanned 18 to 49 years.

Method: immunoSEQ multiplex PCR; TCRdb's copy keeps in-frame clones and lacks some. The repertoire holds roughly 2.5 million clones, with 85% to 95% as singletons. Findings and caveats of the study: In this cohort, only blood was sampled, and tissue repertoires likely differ.

Of note for this clone: Its cognate antigen is unknown. In the same sample, other DNA sequences code for this CDR3.

The study separated CD4+ cells into CD45RA+ naive and CD45RA-negative memory subsets. In germline, CDR1 is MNHEY, CDR2 SVGAGI. This CDR3 region has 11 residues. Trimming took off 3 bases at V and 6 bases at J, with 4 bases between the two ends. This TCR was recovered from a young man in good health. Sequenced: naive CD4+ T cells sorted from blood. Indicated subset: CD45RA+ positively selected. V gene TRBV6-5 combines with J gene TRBJ2-3; D is undetermined. The CDR3 DNA follows: TGTGCCAGCAGTTATGGTGATACGCAGTATTTT. Translation: CASSYGDTQYF.